These T cell receptor beta chains were read from a single sample in a study of cytomegalovirus exposure and HLA in healthy donors. Measured with immunoSEQ multiplex PCR; TCRdb has only the in-frame clones, and not every one. The table includes about 170,000 clones, approximately 84% detected once. The sequenced sample was PBMCs. These receptor sequences come from a man younger than 45 in good health and CMV-seropositive. CDR3s leave out the opening cysteine and the closing phenylalanine or tryptophan.

v_call: TRBV29-1; j_call: TRBJ2-5; cdr3_aa: SVAWAQETQY
v_call: TRBV9; j_call: TRBJ1-2; cdr3_aa: ASSASYRRANYGYT
v_call: TRBV5-6; j_call: TRBJ2-1; cdr3_aa: ASSSQGSDEQF
v_call: TRBV29-1; j_call: TRBJ2-7; cdr3_aa: SAAGGGPYEQY
v_call: TRBV18; j_call: TRBJ2-1; cdr3_aa: ASSPLIGTNGVNEQF
v_call: TRBV19; j_call: TRBJ1-3; cdr3_aa: ASSITGQGMDTIY
v_call: TRBV11-2; j_call: TRBJ2-5; cdr3_aa: ASSLKLMQGGGRWGQY
v_call: TRBV4-2; j_call: TRBJ2-7; cdr3_aa: ASSPGAGVGYEQY
v_call: TRBV5-1; j_call: TRBJ2-2; cdr3_aa: ASSGSPGELF
v_call: TRBV10-1; j_call: TRBJ2-5; cdr3_aa: ASSASGGETQY
v_call: TRBV5-6; j_call: TRBJ1-6; cdr3_aa: ASSSLTGGSPLH
v_call: TRBV11-3; j_call: TRBJ2-2; cdr3_aa: ASRSRGELF
v_call: TRBV9; j_call: TRBJ1-2; cdr3_aa: ASSVDRGDGYT
v_call: TRBV14; j_call: TRBJ1-2; cdr3_aa: ASSQGQIYGYT